These 28 T cell receptor beta chains came from one sample sequenced in a study of beta chain features in type 1 diabetes. What was sequenced were expressed TCRB transcripts, since all of the isolated RNA had been reverse transcribed. Libraries were prepared by immunoSEQ multiplex PCR; TCRdb keeps only in-frame clonotypes and omits some of them. This table holds about 240,000 clones, 25% to 35% found once. The source material was central memory CD4+ T cells from blood. The receptors derive from a man aged 25 to 40 in good health.

This clone came up many times. The J gene is TRBJ2-5, the V gene TRBV18; no clear D gene. Trimming pared 6 bases from V and 3 bases from J, leaving 2 bases between. Germline CDR1 KGHSH, CDR2 LQKENI. The CDR3 totals 10 residues. The CDR3 loop is CASSKETQYF. The CDR3 region has the DNA TGTGCCAGCTCCAAAGAGACCCAGTACTTC.

This clone appeared a few times. This sequence joins TRBV29-1 and TRBJ2-5; D not resolved. The CDR3 length is 12 residues. V lost 0 bases, J lost 5 bases, and 7 bases lay in between. The germline V gene encodes CDR1 SQVTM and CDR2 ANQGSEA. CDR3 amino acids: CSVEDLSETQYF. The CDR3 DNA reads as TGCAGCGTTGAAGATCTTAGTGAGACCCAGTACTTC.

The V gene is TRBV11-2, the J gene TRBJ2-3, with D tentatively TRBD2 (5 bases). Trimming shortened V by 5 bases and J by 6 bases, and 15 bases separated the two germline ends. This CDR3 comprises 14 residues. Per germline, CDR1 SGHAT and CDR2 FQNNGV. In nucleotides, the CDR3 is TGTGCCAGCAGCCCTAGGAACCCGGGGGATACGCAGTATTTT. Its translation is CASSPRNPGDTQYF.

This clone has ten or more counts. V usage is TRBV7-9 and J usage is TRBJ2-7, with D hard to call. V was shortened by 1 base and J by 2 bases, with 9 bases between the two germline ends. Germline V lookup: CDR1 SEHNR, CDR2 FQNEAQ (reference sequence). There are 14 residues in the CDR3. CDR3 sequence reads: CASSLEAKTYEQYF. The CDR3 coding sequence is TGTGCCAGCAGCTTAGAGGCCAAGACCTACGAGCAGTACTTC. The full variable domain, completed using reference TRBV7-9 and TRBJ2-7, is DTGVSQNPRHKITKRGQNVTFRCDPISEHNRLYWYRQTLGQGPEFLTYFQNEAQLEKSRLLSDRFSAERPKGSFSTLEIQRTEQGDSAMYLCASSLEAKTYEQYFGPGTRLTVT.

This clone appeared a few times. The chain employs TRBV5-4 and TRBJ2-2; D remains ambiguous. This CDR3 is built from 15 residues. Per the germline V gene, CDR1 is SGHNT and CDR2 is YYREEE (reference sequence). V lost 4 bases and J lost 0, with 10 bases in between. The CDR3 region has the DNA TGTGCCAGCAGCCCGTACACTTCGAACACCGGGGAGCTGTTTTTT. It specifies CASSPYTSNTGELFF.

In the case of this clone: Being one base from a much bigger clone, this may be a read error. CDR3 amino acids: CAISPPIIAQNTEAFF. The CDR3 coding sequence is TGTGCCATCTCACCACCCATTATAGCCCAAAACACTGAAGCTTTCTTT. The chain uses TRBV18 and TRBJ1-1; D ambiguous. CDR1 and CDR2 from the germline V gene are KGHSH and LQKENI. This CDR3 has 16 residues.

In its sample, this clone was seen a few times. CDR3 in DNA: TGCAGTGCTAGAGGCCAGCCTACGCAGTATTTT. Translation: CSARGQPTQYF. The rearrangement uses TRBV20-1 and TRBJ2-3; D gene uncertain. The CDR3 loop spans 11 amino acids. Trimming stripped 1 base from V and 8 bases from J, with 7 bases between. Germline V lookup: CDR1 DFQATT, CDR2 SNEGSKA (reference sequence).

This clone came up a few times. The sample holds other DNA sequences that translate to the same CDR3. The J gene is TRBJ2-7, the V gene TRBV29-1; either TRBD1 or TRBD2 may fit D (5 bases each). Trimming took 6 bases from V and 6 from J, leaving 21 bases between them. The CDR3 is 14 amino acids. From germline, CDR1 is SQVTM and CDR2 ANQGSEA. The CDR3: CSVEFGAGASEQYF. CDR3 nucleotides: TGCAGCGTGGAATTCGGGGCCGGGGCCTCCGAGCAGTACTTC.

This clone has only a few counts. The sample holds other DNA sequences that translate to the same CDR3. The CDR3, as DNA: TGCAGCGCCGAAGTAGCGAACGAGCAGTACTTC. Translated: CSAEVANEQYF. This sequence joins TRBV29-1 and TRBJ2-7, with TRBD2 as a possible D gene (5 bases). Germline V gives CDR1 SQVTM, CDR2 ANQGSEA. Trimming shortened V by 7 bases and J by 5 bases, and 12 bases separated the two germline ends. The length of the CDR3 is 11 residues.

This chain uses TRBV7-9 with TRBJ1-5, with unresolved D. Germline CDR1 SEHNR, CDR2 FQNEAQ (reference sequence). There are 13 residues in the CDR3. Between the trimmed V and J ends, which lost 6 bases and 5 bases, there was a span of 11 bases. The CDR3 is CASSQNTDQPQHF. CDR3 bases: TGTGCCAGCAGTCAAAACACCGATCAGCCCCAGCATTTT.

The genes are TRBV29-1 and TRBJ2-3; 7 bases align to TRBD1. Losses at the gene ends were 6 bases for V and 1 base for J; bases not matched to a gene: 7. The CDR3 is 14 amino acids. Looked up from germline, CDR1 is SQVTM and CDR2 is ANQGSEA. The CDR3 sequence: CSVAKGQRTDTQYF. The CDR3 nucleotides are TGCAGCGTCGCAAAGGGACAGCGCACAGATACGCAGTATTTT.

Written as DNA, the CDR3 is TGTGCCAGCAGCTTCCTCTTACAGGGACAAGAGACCCAGTACTTC. Protein sequence: CASSFLLQGQETQYF. This chain uses TRBV5-5 with TRBJ2-5; a possible D gene is TRBD1 (6 bases). Per the germline V gene, CDR1 is SGHKS and CDR2 is YYEKEE (reference sequence). Trimming took off 2 bases at V and 2 bases at J, with 13 bases between the two ends. The CDR3 totals 15 residues.

This clone was seen a few times. The chain is built from TRBV7-6 and TRBJ2-6; 11 bases are a match to TRBD1. V lost 2 bases to trimming and J lost 3 bases; unmatched junction nucleotides: 6. The CDR3 sequence is 18 residues long. Germline V gene sequence: CDR1 SGHVS, CDR2 FNYEAQ. In DNA, the CDR3 is TGTGCCAGCAGCTTAACTAGGACAGGGGGCTTTGGGGCCAACGTCCTGACTTTC. This sequence encodes CASSLTRTGGFGANVLTF.

The chain is built from TRBV7-2 and TRBJ2-5; 12 bases fit TRBD2. This CDR3 has 16 residues. Trimming cost V 4 bases and J 0 bases; bases outside gene matches: 3. Germline CDR1 reads SGHTA; CDR2 reads FQGNSA. This chain's CDR3 is CASSYLAGGYQETQYF. The DNA of the CDR3 is TGTGCCAGCAGCTACCTAGCGGGGGGGTACCAAGAGACCCAGTACTTC.

The chain has TRBV30 and TRBJ1-2; TRBD1 aligns across 9 bases. Unmatched junction bases numbered 12, after V lost 3 bases and J lost 7 bases. The CDR3 is 15 amino acids. CDR1 and CDR2 (germline): GTSNPN, SVGIG (reference sequence). This CDR3 reads CAWRRDRVRDRGYTF. CDR3 nucleotides: TGTGCCTGGAGGCGGGACAGGGTTAGAGATCGTGGCTACACCTTC.

This clone has a single count. The chain combines TRBV5-6 with TRBJ2-5, with 9 bases fitting TRBD1. Unmatched junction bases numbered 3, after V lost 2 bases and J lost 4 bases. Germline V gene sequence: CDR1 SGHDT, CDR2 YYEEEE. This CDR3 is built from 14 residues. The CDR3 bases are TGTGCCAGCAGCTTCGGGACAGGGAGAGAGACCCAGTACTTC. Translated: CASSFGTGRETQYF.

This clone has a handful of counts. The V call is TRBV29-1, the J call TRBJ1-2, with D perhaps TRBD1 (5 bases). The germline V and J ends were trimmed by 2 bases and 10 bases, with 11 bases remaining between them. The CDR3 extends over 11 amino acids. In germline, CDR1 is SQVTM, CDR2 ANQGSEA. The CDR3 region has the DNA TGCAGCGTTGAACGGGCAGGGTACTACACCTTC. Translated, it gives CSVERAGYYTF.

Only a few counts were recorded for this clone. This sequence joins TRBV7-2 and TRBJ2-5; 7 bases match TRBD1. The length of the CDR3 is 15 residues. Germline V CDR1 and CDR2: SGHTA, FQGNSA. J lost 2 bases, V lost 1 base, and 4 bases had no gene match. Here the CDR3 DNA reads TGTGCCAGCAGCTTAGGACAGGGAGTACAAGAGACCCAGTACTTC. Its translation is CASSLGQGVQETQYF.

This clone occurred a few times. The chain employs TRBV7-2 and TRBJ2-3, with D hard to call. The CDR3 spans 15 residues. Germline V gene sequence: CDR1 SGHTA, CDR2 FQGNSA. V gave up 1 base and J gave up 4 bases, with 12 bases separating them. The CDR3: CASSLGTLRADTQYF. The CDR3 DNA reads TGTGCCAGCAGCTTAGGGACCCTTAGGGCAGATACGCAGTATTTT.

This clone was found a few times. V gene TRBV19 combines with J gene TRBJ2-3, with D unresolved. V lost 3 bases and J lost 3, with 10 bases in between. The CDR3 sequence is 14 residues long. Germline V CDR1 and CDR2: LNHDA, SQIVND (reference sequence). The CDR3: CASSISLLTDTQYF. CDR3 bases: TGTGCCAGTAGTATTAGCCTTCTTACAGATACGCAGTATTTT.

The rearrangement links TRBV5-1 to TRBJ2-1, with TRBD1 matching over 7 bases. Germline assignment: CDR1 SGHRS and CDR2 YFSETQ. The V and J ends lost 4 bases and 5 bases, in that order; junction bases with no gene match: 9. CDR3 length: 15 amino acids. CDR3 loop: CASSPEPGTDNEQFF. The CDR3 DNA follows: TGCGCCAGCAGCCCGGAACCCGGGACAGACAATGAGCAGTTCTTC. The full variable domain, in which reference TRBV5-1 and TRBJ2-1 provide the parts outside the CDR3, is KAGVTQTPRYLIKTRGQQVTLSCSPISGHRSVSWYQQTPGQGLQFLFEYFSETQRNKGNFPGRFSGRQFSNSRSEMNVSTLELGDSALYLCASSPEPGTDNEQFFGPGTRLTVL.

This rearrangement joins TRBV19 to TRBJ2-4; D gene ambiguous. Germline lookup yields CDR1 LNHDA and CDR2 SQIVND (reference sequence). This CDR3 is 13 amino acids long. Trimming shortened V by 4 bases and J by 8 bases, and 12 bases separated the two germline ends. CDR3 coding DNA: TGTGCCAGTAGTACCGGGCTAAGGGACATTCAGTACTTC. It is translated as CASSTGLRDIQYF.

This clone was counted a few times. The V gene is TRBV5-1, the J gene TRBJ2-1; the match to TRBD2 covers 10 bases. The CDR3 loop spans 16 amino acids. V shed 1 base and J 5 bases; nucleotides not matched to a gene: 6. Germline CDR1 SGHRS, CDR2 YFSETQ. The CDR3 sequence: CASSLLSSGSHNEQFF. The CDR3 DNA sequence: TGCGCCAGCAGCTTGCTATCTAGCGGGAGCCACAATGAGCAGTTCTTC.

V and J are TRBV5-1 and TRBJ2-1, with 12 nucleotides matching TRBD2. Germline V gene lookup returns CDR1 SGHRS and CDR2 YFSETQ. There are 15 residues in the CDR3. V lost 6 bases and J lost 6; bases outside the gene matches: 7. Here the CDR3 DNA reads TGCGCCAGCACCCTAGCGGGAGGGCGATCCAATGAGCAGTTCTTC. Its translation is CASTLAGGRSNEQFF.

This clone turned up a few times. The chain links TRBV2 to TRBJ1-2; D perhaps matches TRBD1 (6 bases). Germline assignment: CDR1 SNHLY and CDR2 FYNNEI. This CDR3 comprises 11 residues. V was trimmed by 6 bases and J by 6 bases, leaving 8 bases between them. This CDR3 is CASSPGDGYTF. CDR3 bases: TGTGCCAGCAGCCCAGGGGATGGCTACACCTTC.

The rearrangement links TRBV4-2 to TRBJ2-5; the match to TRBD1 covers 7 bases. This CDR3 region has 15 residues. After removal of 0 bases from V and 0 bases from J, the junction contained 1 base not matched to a gene. CDR1 and CDR2 from the germline V gene are LGHNA and YNFKEQ. The CDR3 DNA sequence: TGTGCCAGCAGCCAAGAGAGGGGGCACCAAGAGACCCAGTACTTC. Its translation: CASSQERGHQETQYF.

The chain is built from TRBV6-6 and TRBJ2-1, with D tentatively TRBD2 (6 bases). Trimming shortened V by 4 bases and J by 1 base, and 11 bases separated the two germline ends. The germline V gene has CDR1 MNHNY and CDR2 SVGAGI (reference sequence). This CDR3 comprises 15 residues. The CDR3 bases are TGTGCCAGCAGTTTAGCGGAGATGTCCTACAATGAGCAGTTCTTC. It yields the protein CASSLAEMSYNEQFF.

The V call is TRBV4-2, the J call TRBJ2-3, with a tentative D call TRBD2 (6 bases). The germline V and J ends were trimmed by 4 bases and 2 bases, with 19 bases remaining between them. Germline CDR1 is LGHNA and CDR2 is YNFKEQ. The CDR3 extends over 17 amino acids. The chain's CDR3 is CASSPLPGTSVTDTQYF. The DNA of the CDR3 is TGTGCCAGCAGCCCCCTTCCCGGGACTTCGGTCACAGATACGCAGTATTTT.